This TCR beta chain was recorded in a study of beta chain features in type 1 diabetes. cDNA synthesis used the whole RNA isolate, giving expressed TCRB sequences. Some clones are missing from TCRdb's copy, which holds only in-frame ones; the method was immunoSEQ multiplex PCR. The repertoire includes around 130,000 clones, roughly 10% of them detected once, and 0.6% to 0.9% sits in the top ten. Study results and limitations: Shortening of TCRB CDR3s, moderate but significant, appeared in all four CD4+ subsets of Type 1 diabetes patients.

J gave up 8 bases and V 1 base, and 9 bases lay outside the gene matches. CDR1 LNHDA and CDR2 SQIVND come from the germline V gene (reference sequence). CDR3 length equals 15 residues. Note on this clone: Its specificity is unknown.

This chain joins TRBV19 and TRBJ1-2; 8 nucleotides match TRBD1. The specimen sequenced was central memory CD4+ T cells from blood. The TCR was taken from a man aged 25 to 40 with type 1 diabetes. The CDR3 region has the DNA TGTGCCAGTAGTATAGGCGGAGGACAGGGTGGAGGCTACACCTTC. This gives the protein CASSIGGGQGGGYTF.